Listed below are T cell receptor beta chains from one sample, sequenced in a study of graft-versus-host responses after intestinal transplantation. No antigen is known for these receptors. The table came from immunoSEQ multiplex PCR; TCRdb's copy has only in-frame clones and leaves some out. The sample yields approximately 90,000 clones, approximately 82% seen once. The sample here was unstimulated CD4+ T cells sorted from spleen or lymph node cells, taken before intestinal transplant. These receptors all come from a human donor who received an intestinal transplant. The CDR3 runs from the conserved cysteine through the conserved F or W. Fields, in order: J gene, V gene, D gene, clone size, CDR3 DNA, CDR3 protein. D genes are given only for firm matches. Size values are once, few and many counts, or a class for expanded clones, and some rows have none.

j_call: TRBJ2-3
v_call: TRBV5-4
d_call: TRBD1
clone_size: .
cdr3_nt: TGTGCCAGCAGCGCTACAGGGGCAGATACGCAGTATTTT
cdr3_aa: CASSATGADTQYF

j_call: TRBJ2-5
v_call: TRBV14
d_call: TRBD2
clone_size: .
cdr3_nt: TGTGCCAGCAGCCGCAGCGGGGGGCAAGAGACCCAGTACTTC
cdr3_aa: CASSRSGGQETQYF

j_call: TRBJ1-4
v_call: TRBV6-5
d_call: .
clone_size: .
cdr3_nt: TGTGCCAGCAGACCGACAGCTAATGAAAAACTGTTTTTT
cdr3_aa: CASRPTANEKLFF

j_call: TRBJ1-6
v_call: TRBV4-1
d_call: TRBD1
clone_size: once
cdr3_nt: TGCGCCAGCAGCCAACTCAGCCCCGGGACAGATAATTCACCCCTCCACTTT
cdr3_aa: CASSQLSPGTDNSPLHF

j_call: TRBJ2-3
v_call: TRBV9
d_call: TRBD2
clone_size: .
cdr3_nt: TGTGCCAGCAGCGTAGACGGGGGGACTAGCGCTCTACGTCAGTATTTT
cdr3_aa: CASSVDGGTSALRQYF

j_call: TRBJ1-5
v_call: TRBV28
d_call: TRBD1
clone_size: .
cdr3_nt: TGTGCCAGCAGTTTATGGGGGGGACAGACGGGTCAGCCCCAGCATTTT
cdr3_aa: CASSLWGGQTGQPQHF

j_call: TRBJ2-5
v_call: TRBV28
d_call: TRBD1
clone_size: .
cdr3_nt: TGTGCCAGCAGTTTAGGACAGGGCGGGGAGACCCAGTACTTC
cdr3_aa: CASSLGQGGETQYF

j_call: TRBJ2-7
v_call: TRBV18
d_call: TRBD2
clone_size: .
cdr3_nt: TGTGCCAGCTCACCTATCGCGAGCGGGACGAGCTCCTACGAGCAGTACTTC
cdr3_aa: CASSPIASGTSSYEQYF

j_call: TRBJ1-1
v_call: TRBV10-1
d_call: .
clone_size: .
cdr3_nt: TGCGCCAGTGGGGTAGGGGAATTTACTGAAGCTTTCTTT
cdr3_aa: CASGVGEFTEAFF

j_call: TRBJ2-2
v_call: TRBV4-1
d_call: TRBD2
clone_size: .
cdr3_nt: TGCGCCAGCAGCCAAGAAATGCCGGGAGGCCCTCCCGGGGAGCTGTTTTTT
cdr3_aa: CASSQEMPGGPPGELFF

j_call: TRBJ2-2
v_call: TRBV13
d_call: .
clone_size: .
cdr3_nt: TGTGCCAGCAGCCCGAGAGCCGGGGAGCTGTTTTTT
cdr3_aa: CASSPRAGELFF

j_call: TRBJ2-5
v_call: TRBV5-6
d_call: .
clone_size: .
cdr3_nt: TGTGCCAGCAGCTTGGAAGGCAGGGCAGGAGAGACCCAGTACTTC
cdr3_aa: CASSLEGRAGETQYF

j_call: TRBJ2-7
v_call: TRBV28
d_call: .
clone_size: .
cdr3_nt: TGTGCCAACCCTGTAACACAGGAGCCCCACGAGCAGTACTTC
cdr3_aa: CANPVTQEPHEQYF

j_call: TRBJ2-7
v_call: TRBV7-6
d_call: .
clone_size: few
cdr3_nt: TGTGCCAGCAGCTTAGGAACAGGGTCTTCCGAGCAGTACTTC
cdr3_aa: CASSLGTGSSEQYF

j_call: TRBJ2-7
v_call: TRBV7-2
d_call: .
clone_size: .
cdr3_nt: TGTGCCAGCAGGGAGACCTTAGGTCCCTACGAGCAGTACTTC
cdr3_aa: CASRETLGPYEQYF

j_call: TRBJ2-7
v_call: TRBV27
d_call: TRBD1
clone_size: .
cdr3_nt: TGTGCCAGCAGTAGACAGGGCTACGAGCAGTACTTC
cdr3_aa: CASSRQGYEQYF

j_call: TRBJ1-2
v_call: TRBV6-5
d_call: .
clone_size: .
cdr3_nt: TGTGCCAGCAGGCCTACAGGACGTGGCTACACCTTC
cdr3_aa: CASRPTGRGYTF

j_call: TRBJ2-7
v_call: TRBV5-4
d_call: TRBD1
clone_size: .
cdr3_nt: TGTGCCAGCAGCCCGAGCCCGGGACAGCTTAAGGACGAGCAGTACTTC
cdr3_aa: CASSPSPGQLKDEQYF

j_call: TRBJ2-7
v_call: TRBV28
d_call: TRBD2
clone_size: .
cdr3_nt: TGTGCCAGCACTGGACTAGCGGGAGTTAACGAGCAGTACTTC
cdr3_aa: CASTGLAGVNEQYF

j_call: TRBJ1-4
v_call: TRBV4-1
d_call: TRBD1
clone_size: few
cdr3_nt: TGCGCCAGCAGCCAAACTTACAGGGGGCTCGGGGCAACTAATGAAAAACTGTTTTTT
cdr3_aa: CASSQTYRGLGATNEKLFF

j_call: TRBJ1-2
v_call: TRBV11-3
d_call: TRBD1
clone_size: .
cdr3_nt: TGTGCCAGCCGCCCACAGGGGCATACCATGGGACTTAGAATGGGCTACACCTTC
cdr3_aa: CASRPQGHTMGLRMGYTF

j_call: TRBJ2-7
v_call: TRBV2
d_call: TRBD2
clone_size: .
cdr3_nt: TGTGCCAGCAGAGACTTAGCGGGAGGCTACGAGCAGTACTTC
cdr3_aa: CASRDLAGGYEQYF

j_call: TRBJ2-2
v_call: TRBV7-2
d_call: .
clone_size: .
cdr3_nt: TGTGCCAGCAGCCCGGCGGGGTTCATCGGGGAGCTGTTTTTT
cdr3_aa: CASSPAGFIGELFF

j_call: TRBJ1-1
v_call: TRBV7-9
d_call: .
clone_size: .
cdr3_nt: TGTGCCAGCAGCTTTATGGGGGGAATGAACACTGAAGCTTTCTTT
cdr3_aa: CASSFMGGMNTEAFF

j_call: TRBJ2-5
v_call: TRBV27
d_call: TRBD2
clone_size: .
cdr3_nt: TGTGCCAGCAGTTCTCGGGGGGTGGCGGAGACCCAGTACTTC
cdr3_aa: CASSSRGVAETQYF

j_call: TRBJ2-1
v_call: TRBV9
d_call: TRBD2
clone_size: once
cdr3_nt: TGTGCCAGCAGCGTAGTAGCGGGAGCCAGCTCCTACAATGAGCAGTTCTTC
cdr3_aa: CASSVVAGASSYNEQFF

j_call: TRBJ1-1
v_call: TRBV7-9
d_call: .
clone_size: .
cdr3_nt: TGTGCCAGCAGCGTAAGGAGAGACACTGAAGCTTTCTTT
cdr3_aa: CASSVRRDTEAFF

j_call: TRBJ1-3
v_call: TRBV14
d_call: .
clone_size: .
cdr3_nt: TGTGCCATCAAAAACAGGGTCTCTTGGGAAAACACCATATATTTT
cdr3_aa: CAIKNRVSWENTIYF

j_call: TRBJ1-2
v_call: TRBV7-9
d_call: .
clone_size: .
cdr3_nt: TGTGCCAGCAGCGAAGGGTGGACAGCCACCTATGGCTACACCTTC
cdr3_aa: CASSEGWTATYGYTF

j_call: TRBJ1-1
v_call: TRBV13
d_call: .
clone_size: .
cdr3_nt: TGTGCCAGCAGCTTACGGCGGCAGGGGTGGGACACTGAAGCTTTCTTT
cdr3_aa: CASSLRRQGWDTEAFF

j_call: TRBJ1-5
v_call: TRBV15
d_call: .
clone_size: .
cdr3_nt: TGTGCCACCAGCAGAGATCTCCAGGGTCAGCCCCAGCATTTT
cdr3_aa: CATSRDLQGQPQHF

j_call: TRBJ2-1
v_call: TRBV19
d_call: TRBD1
clone_size: few
cdr3_nt: TGTGCCAGTAGTATAACAAACAGGGGGAATGAGCAGTTCTTC
cdr3_aa: CASSITNRGNEQFF

j_call: TRBJ2-7
v_call: TRBV18
d_call: .
clone_size: few
cdr3_nt: TGTGCCAGCTCACCGGGGGGGGGCGTCCCCTACGAGCAGTACTTC
cdr3_aa: CASSPGGGVPYEQYF

j_call: TRBJ2-5
v_call: TRBV19
d_call: .
clone_size: .
cdr3_nt: TGTGCCAGTAGTTGGGCGAACCAAGAGACCCAGTACTTC
cdr3_aa: CASSWANQETQYF

j_call: TRBJ1-1
v_call: TRBV18
d_call: .
clone_size: few
cdr3_nt: TGTGCCAGCTCACGTGCCGGTGGGGCCAACACTGAAGCTTTCTTT
cdr3_aa: CASSRAGGANTEAFF

j_call: TRBJ2-7
v_call: TRBV7-9
d_call: .
clone_size: .
cdr3_nt: TGTGCCAGCAGCCGCGGCTCCTACGAGCAGTACTTC
cdr3_aa: CASSRGSYEQYF

j_call: TRBJ2-3
v_call: TRBV9
d_call: TRBD2
clone_size: once
cdr3_nt: TGTGCCAGCAGCCTTCTGGCGGGGGGGCCTTCGGATACGCAGTATTTT
cdr3_aa: CASSLLAGGPSDTQYF

j_call: TRBJ2-5
v_call: TRBV2
d_call: .
clone_size: .
cdr3_nt: TGTGCCAGCACTAACCGGGCCGGGCGGGGAGAGACCCAGTACTTC
cdr3_aa: CASTNRAGRGETQYF

j_call: TRBJ1-5
v_call: TRBV5-6
d_call: .
clone_size: .
cdr3_nt: TGTGCCAGCAGCGGACGGGGTACTCAGCCCCAGCATTTT
cdr3_aa: CASSGRGTQPQHF

j_call: TRBJ1-5
v_call: TRBV19
d_call: .
clone_size: .
cdr3_nt: TGTGCCAGTAGGGGGCCAAATCAGCCCCAGCATTTT
cdr3_aa: CASRGPNQPQHF

j_call: TRBJ1-1
v_call: TRBV27
d_call: .
clone_size: .
cdr3_nt: TGTGCCAGCAGTCCCTACAGGGCCACTGAAGCTTTCTTT
cdr3_aa: CASSPYRATEAFF

j_call: TRBJ1-5
v_call: TRBV28
d_call: TRBD1
clone_size: .
cdr3_nt: TGTGCCAGCAGCCCGGGACAGTCTTATCAGCCCCAGCATTTT
cdr3_aa: CASSPGQSYQPQHF

j_call: TRBJ1-2
v_call: TRBV29-1
d_call: TRBD1
clone_size: few
cdr3_nt: TGCAGCGTTGAAAACAGGGGTCATGGCTACACCTTC
cdr3_aa: CSVENRGHGYTF

j_call: TRBJ2-2
v_call: TRBV19
d_call: TRBD2
clone_size: .
cdr3_nt: TGTGCCAGTAGTATCGGAAGACTAGCGGGAGCAAACGGGGAGCTGTTTTTT
cdr3_aa: CASSIGRLAGANGELFF

j_call: TRBJ2-1
v_call: TRBV9
d_call: .
clone_size: .
cdr3_nt: TGTGCCAGCAGCGTACGACCCACAGGAAACCCTTCCAATGAGCAGTTCTTC
cdr3_aa: CASSVRPTGNPSNEQFF

j_call: TRBJ2-5
v_call: TRBV10-3
d_call: .
clone_size: .
cdr3_nt: TGTGCCATCAGTGACCTAACAGTACAAGAGACCCAGTACTTC
cdr3_aa: CAISDLTVQETQYF

j_call: TRBJ2-5
v_call: TRBV6-1
d_call: .
clone_size: few
cdr3_nt: TGTGCCAGTGAAGGGGTGACGGAGACCCAGTACTTC
cdr3_aa: CASEGVTETQYF

j_call: TRBJ1-5
v_call: TRBV12-5
d_call: .
clone_size: .
cdr3_nt: TGTGCTAGTGGTTCCTGGTACGAAGGAAGGGGTCAGCCCCAGCATTTT
cdr3_aa: CASGSWYEGRGQPQHF

j_call: TRBJ2-7
v_call: TRBV18
d_call: TRBD2
clone_size: .
cdr3_nt: TGTGCCAGCTCACCTGCTAGCGGGAGGGACGAGCAGTACTTC
cdr3_aa: CASSPASGRDEQYF

j_call: TRBJ1-6
v_call: TRBV7-8
d_call: .
clone_size: .
cdr3_nt: TGTGCCAGCAGCCTCCTTGTGACAGTACACTATAATTCACCCCTCCACTTT
cdr3_aa: CASSLLVTVHYNSPLHF

j_call: TRBJ2-1
v_call: TRBV5-1
d_call: .
clone_size: .
cdr3_nt: TGTGCCAGCCAAGAGCCCTACAATGAGCAGTTCTTC
cdr3_aa: CASQEPYNEQFF

j_call: TRBJ2-1
v_call: TRBV9
d_call: .
clone_size: few
cdr3_nt: TGTGCCAGCAGTCCTTACACCGGAGGGGCATACAATGAGCAGTTCTTC
cdr3_aa: CASSPYTGGAYNEQFF

j_call: TRBJ2-7
v_call: TRBV6-5
d_call: TRBD1
clone_size: .
cdr3_nt: TGTGCCAGCAGTCTACTGGGGGACAGGGTGTACTTC
cdr3_aa: CASSLLGDRVYF

j_call: TRBJ2-3
v_call: TRBV10-3
d_call: TRBD2
clone_size: .
cdr3_nt: TGTGCCATCAGTGGGACTAGCGGGGGGGCAGATACGCAGTATTTT
cdr3_aa: CAISGTSGGADTQYF

j_call: TRBJ1-2
v_call: TRBV28
d_call: .
clone_size: .
cdr3_nt: TGTGCCAGCAGCCGCAGGGAGGATGGCTACACCTTC
cdr3_aa: CASSRREDGYTF

j_call: TRBJ1-1
v_call: TRBV6-5
d_call: TRBD1
clone_size: .
cdr3_nt: TGTGCCAGCAGTTCCGGACAGGGGGCCTGGAACACTGAAGCTTTCTTT
cdr3_aa: CASSSGQGAWNTEAFF

j_call: TRBJ1-5
v_call: TRBV15
d_call: .
clone_size: .
cdr3_nt: TGTGCCACCAGCAGAACCGGGAGCGGTCAGCCCCAGCATTTT
cdr3_aa: CATSRTGSGQPQHF

j_call: TRBJ2-7
v_call: TRBV4-1
d_call: .
clone_size: .
cdr3_nt: TGCGCCAGCAGCCAAATGGACACGTACGCCTACGAGCAGTACTTC
cdr3_aa: CASSQMDTYAYEQYF

j_call: TRBJ1-1
v_call: TRBV6-5
d_call: .
clone_size: .
cdr3_nt: TGTGCCAGCAGTTACGCGCGGGCCACTGAAGCTTTCTTT
cdr3_aa: CASSYARATEAFF